The 17 T cell receptor beta chains in this list originate from one sample, sequenced in a study of blood T cell repertoires in COVID-19. Measured with immunoSEQ multiplex PCR; TCRdb has only the in-frame clones, and not every one. The table lists 40,000 to 55,000 clones, around 83% of them singletons. Sequencing was carried out using peripheral blood. These TCRs come from a human donor with acute or convalescent COVID-19. The donor label of this sample is uncertain.

With regard to this clone: Sequence at one end of the junction differs from germline and may be a read error. The CDR3 region is CSARGTGTVF. In DNA, the CDR3 is TGCAGTGCTAGAGGGACAGGCACGGTCTTC. V usage is TRBV20-1 and J usage is TRBJ2-1; 7 bases match TRBD1. The length of the CDR3 is 10 residues. Germline V gene sequence: CDR1 DFQATT, CDR2 SNEGSKA (reference sequence).

V is TRBV24-1 and J is TRBJ2-3; 9 positions agree with TRBD1. CDR3 size: 18 residues. Germline V gene lookup returns CDR1 KGHDR and CDR2 SFDVKD. Trimming at V came to 5 bases and at J to 2 bases, leaving 13 bases not matched to a gene. The CDR3 DNA is TGTGCCACCAGTGGCCTACAGCATGACAGGGGGAACACAGATACGCAGTATTTT. This translates into CATSGLQHDRGNTDTQYF.

This chain links TRBV5-8 with TRBJ2-3, with 12 bases aligning to TRBD2. The CDR3 runs to 16 residues. Germline lookup yields CDR1 SGHTS and CDR2 YDEGEE. J was trimmed by 10 bases and V by 5 bases; bases with no gene match: 14. The CDR3 loop reads CASSSKTSGRIVAQYF. For the CDR3, the DNA is TGTGCCAGCAGTTCCAAGACTAGCGGGAGAATCGTGGCGCAGTATTTT.

The V and J genes are TRBV6-1 and TRBJ2-1; TRBD1 matches 10 bases. The germline V gene has CDR1 MNHNS and CDR2 SASEGT. The length of the CDR3 is 15 residues. Trimming took 5 bases from V and 3 from J; bases not matched to a gene: 4. This CDR3 reads CASSRTGGVYNEQFF. DNA for the CDR3: TGTGCCAGCAGTCGGACAGGGGGAGTCTACAATGAGCAGTTCTTC.

A few counts support this clone. The chain links TRBV6-5 to TRBJ1-1; D remains ambiguous. CDR3 size: 15 residues. Germline-derived CDR1 and CDR2 are MNHEY and SVGAGI. The ends were cut back, 2 bases at V and 3 bases at J, with 13 bases in the middle. This chain's CDR3 is CASSYKLSSDTEAFF. The CDR3 DNA follows: TGTGCCAGCAGTTACAAACTGTCGTCGGACACTGAAGCTTTCTTT.

The chain employs TRBV6-1 and TRBJ2-2, with 10 bases identical to TRBD2. CDR3 length: 15 residues. The V gene end was trimmed by 3 bases and the J gene end by 6 bases; junction bases not matched to a gene: 4. Germline V gene data show CDR1 as MNHNS and CDR2 as SASEGT. The CDR3 sequence is CASSDVAGGPGELFF. CDR3 sequence (DNA): TGTGCCAGCAGTGATGTAGCGGGAGGTCCCGGGGAGCTGTTTTTT.

In this sample, this clone turned up a few times. This rearrangement joins TRBV7-3 to TRBJ1-6; no clear D. This CDR3 is 15 amino acids long. The germline V gene encodes CDR1 SGHTA and CDR2 FQGTGA. V dropped 5 bases and J dropped 7 bases, with 15 bases sitting between them. The CDR3 here is CASSENSAGNSPLHF. CDR3 bases: TGTGCCAGCAGCGAGAACTCCGCGGGGAATTCACCCCTCCACTTT.

This sequence joins TRBV6-5 and TRBJ1-2, with TRBD1 as a possible D gene (5 bases). The germline V gene has CDR1 MNHEY and CDR2 SVGAGI. This CDR3 contains 15 residues. V was pared by 6 bases and J by 8 bases, with 22 bases between. For the CDR3, the DNA is TGTGCCAGCAGCCCGTCCCAGATCCCTTGGGGCGGCTACACCTTC. Translating it yields CASSPSQIPWGGYTF.

This rearrangement joins TRBV3-1 (or the pseudogene TRBV3-2) to TRBJ2-4, with 7 bases lining up with TRBD2. The CDR3 is 16 residues long. Germline trimming cut 2 bases from V and 0 bases from J; bases unmatched to any gene: 4. Per germline, CDR1 LGHDT and CDR2 YNNKEL (reference sequence). The CDR3 spells CASSQYTSVAKNIQYF. The CDR3 nucleotides read TGTGCCAGCAGCCAATATACTAGCGTAGCCAAAAACATTCAGTACTTC.

The chain combines TRBV7-2 with TRBJ1-3; no clear D. V was cut by 1 base and J by 4 bases, with 5 bases left in between. The CDR3 has 13 amino acids. Germline V gives CDR1 SGHTA, CDR2 FQGNSA. The CDR3 DNA is TGTGCCAGCAGCTTAGGAGGGGGAAACACCATATATTTT. The encoded protein is CASSLGGGNTIYF.

V usage is TRBV13 and J usage is TRBJ1-4, with D possibly TRBD1 on 5 matching bases. The CDR3 is made up of 14 amino acids. V lost 4 bases to trimming and J lost 10 bases, with 16 bases between them. The germline V gene has CDR1 PRHDT and CDR2 FYEKMQ (reference sequence). CDR3 in DNA: TGTGCCAGCAGCTCCGGGACGGGGGGTGGAAAACTGTTTTTT. Residues: CASSSGTGGGKLFF.

This clone was seen only a few times. This sequence joins TRBV28 and TRBJ2-2; 7 bases are shared with TRBD1. J gave up 1 base and V 6 bases, and 8 bases lay outside the gene matches. Germline loops: CDR1 MDHEN, CDR2 SYDVKM. The CDR3 sequence is 16 residues long. The chain's CDR3 is CASRRAGTVNTGELFF. CDR3 bases: TGTGCCAGCAGACGCGCCGGGACAGTGAACACCGGGGAGCTGTTTTTT.

In its sample, this clone was seen a few times. The V and J genes are TRBV27 and TRBJ1-4, with unresolved D. Germline V gene data show CDR1 as MNHEY and CDR2 as SMNVEV (reference sequence). The V end lost 1 base, the J end lost 8 bases, and 11 bases lay between the germline ends. The CDR3 consists of 14 residues. Here the CDR3 DNA reads TGTGCCAGCAGTTTATTCGGCGGATCCGAAAAACTGTTTTTT. It encodes CASSLFGGSEKLFF.

The J gene is TRBJ2-3, the V gene TRBV7-9; 13 bases are a match to TRBD2. The V segment lost 1 base and the J segment 4 bases; nucleotides outside the gene matches: 8. The V gene's germline CDR1 is SEHNR and CDR2 FQNEAQ (reference sequence). This CDR3 spans 18 amino acids. CDR3 DNA sequence: TGTGCCAGCAGCTTAGGTCTACTAGCGGGGGGGCGATCAGATACGCAGTATTTT. As protein: CASSLGLLAGGRSDTQYF.

CDR3 sequence: CASSNLQGNYGYTF. The CDR3 nucleotides are TGTGCCAGCAGCAACCTACAGGGAAACTATGGCTACACCTTC. J is TRBJ1-2 and V is TRBV6-5, with D possibly being TRBD1 (6 bases). V lost 6 bases and J lost 2, with 13 bases in between. The CDR3 covers 14 residues. Germline V lookup: CDR1 MNHEY, CDR2 SVGAGI.

The CDR3 here is CSARRSGGYTF. DNA for the CDR3: TGCAGTGCTAGGCGATCGGGGGGCTACACCTTC. The V gene is TRBV20-1, the J gene TRBJ1-2; D is unresolved. The germline gives CDR1 DFQATT, CDR2 SNEGSKA (reference sequence). V was shortened by 3 bases and J by 8 bases, with 10 bases between the two germline ends. This CDR3 has 11 amino acids.

This clone showed up just a few times. V is TRBV14 and J is TRBJ2-6; possible D gene TRBD1, 6 bases. The ends were cut back, 6 bases at V and 0 bases at J, with 12 bases in the middle. CDR1 is SGHDN, CDR2 FVKESK, per germline. The CDR3 loop spans 16 amino acids. The CDR3 nucleotides are TGTGCCAGCAGTCCTCTGGACAGCTCTGGGGCCAACGTCCTGACTTTC. Its protein product is CASSPLDSSGANVLTF.